This is a list of T cell receptor beta chains from one sample in a study of blood T cell repertoires in COVID-19. Profiling relied on immunoSEQ multiplex PCR, and the TCRdb table lists in-frame clones only, not all of them. The repertoire has 90,000 to 100,000 clones, more than 60% of them found once; the top ten carry around a quarter. What was sequenced was peripheral blood. The source of these receptors is a man aged 70-80 years with acute or convalescent COVID-19. Both conserved end residues are part of each CDR3. The D gene is left open where the match is weak. Size tells how often a clone was seen (once, few, many) or the class of an expanded clone, and some rows leave it out.

TRBV3-1/TRBV3-2	NA	TRBD2	TRBJ2-3	CASSRIAGVGADTQYF	TGTGCCAGCAGCCGTATAGCGGGAGTCGGGGCAGATACGCAGTATTTT
TRBV5-4	few	TRBD2	TRBJ2-5	CASSLYTASGSVPTQYF	TGTGCCAGCAGCTTGTATACGGCTAGCGGGAGCGTCCCAACCCAGTACTTC
TRBV5-1	few	NA	TRBJ1-1	CASSLGAGPNTEAFF	TGCGCCAGCAGCTTGGGGGCAGGGCCGAACACTGAAGCTTTCTTT
TRBV18	NA	NA	TRBJ2-5	CASSPTSRDQETQYF	TGTGCCAGCTCACCAACTAGCAGAGACCAAGAGACCCAGTACTTC
TRBV4-2	NA	TRBD1	TRBJ1-3	CASSQDRLTGAGGNTIYF	TGTGCCAGCAGCCAAGATCGTTTAACAGGGGCAGGTGGAAACACCATATATTTT
TRBV30	NA	TRBD1	TRBJ1-5	CAWNEQGVGEPQHF	TGTGCCTGGAATGAACAGGGGGTTGGAGAGCCCCAGCATTTT
TRBV10-3	NA	TRBD2	TRBJ2-1	CAIRAPSGRSNEQFF	TGTGCCATCAGGGCCCCTAGCGGGAGATCCAATGAGCAGTTCTTC
TRBV5-6	NA	TRBD1	TRBJ2-3	CASSWGQGSTDTQYF	TGTGCCAGCAGCTGGGGACAGGGGAGCACAGATACGCAGTATTTT
TRBV2	NA	NA	TRBJ2-1	CASSVDNEQFF	TGTGCCAGCAGCGTTGACAATGAGCAGTTCTTC
TRBV25-1	NA	NA	TRBJ1-6	CASSSGGSSNSPLHF	TGTGCCAGCAGTTCCGGGGGATCATCTAATTCACCCCTCCACTTT
TRBV27	NA	NA	TRBJ2-7	CASSGWESSYEQYF	TGTGCCAGCAGTGGGTGGGAGAGCTCCTACGAGCAGTACTTC
TRBV19	NA	NA	TRBJ1-1	CASGLRNTEAFF	TGTGCCAGTGGACTGAGGAACACTGAAGCTTTCTTT
TRBV6-2/TRBV6-3	NA	NA	TRBJ2-1	CASSYAVWQGRYNEQFF	TGTGCCAGCAGTTACGCGGTGTGGCAGGGTCGGTACAATGAGCAGTTCTTC
TRBV18	NA	TRBD1	TRBJ2-2	CASSRQGNGFAGELFF	TGTGCCAGCTCAAGACAGGGTAACGGGTTCGCCGGGGAGCTGTTTTTT
TRBV27	once	NA	TRBJ1-3	CASSRDYSSGNTIYF	TGTGCCAGCAGCCGTGACTATAGCTCTGGAAACACCATATATTTT
TRBV19	few	TRBD2	TRBJ2-7	CALTYTSGRETPYEQYF	TGTGCCCTCACTTATACTAGCGGGAGAGAAACGCCCTACGAGCAGTACTTC
TRBV7-8	NA	TRBD2	TRBJ2-1	CASSLSGGRDEQFF	TGTGCCAGCAGCTTATCGGGGGGACGGGATGAGCAGTTCTTC
TRBV7-2	NA	NA	TRBJ2-5	CASSLAGVGETQYF	TGTGCCAGCAGTTTAGCAGGGGTTGGAGAGACCCAGTACTTC
TRBV5-1	NA	NA	TRBJ2-6	CASSLSAGPSGANVLTF	TGCGCCAGCAGCTTGTCGGCAGGGCCCTCTGGGGCCAACGTCCTGACTTTC
TRBV6-6	NA	NA	TRBJ2-1	CASSYINNEQFF	TGTGCCAGCAGTTATATTAACAATGAGCAGTTCTTC